This T cell receptor beta chain was captured in a study of blood T cell repertoires in COVID-19. Across the whole study: The United States, Italy and Spain provided the acute and convalescent COVID-19 samples. PBMCs, B-cell-depleted T cells, or T cells were the source of the cDNA or gDNA that made up the material.

Original analysis: By means of reference gene primer amplification, nucleated cell counts were estimated. TCRdb's copy holds only in-frame clones and misses some; the assay was immunoSEQ multiplex PCR. D and trimming come from the DNA, and the V and J calls and clone size come from that table. The profile shows about 50,000 clones, 81% of them singletons. The CDR3 runs to 13 residues. V shed 5 bases, J shed 2 bases, and the junction held 2 bases outside the gene matches. Germline CDR1 SGHTA, CDR2 FQGNSA. Seattle-derived patients entered the study during active infection and were followed longitudinally.

The sequenced sample consisted of peripheral blood. The clonotype originates from an elderly woman with COVID-19, enrolled during active disease. This chain uses TRBV7-2 with TRBJ2-5; 7 bases agree with TRBD1. CDR3 region: CASSPDRQETQYF. The CDR3 region has the DNA TGTGCCAGCAGCCCGGACAGGCAAGAGACCCAGTACTTC.